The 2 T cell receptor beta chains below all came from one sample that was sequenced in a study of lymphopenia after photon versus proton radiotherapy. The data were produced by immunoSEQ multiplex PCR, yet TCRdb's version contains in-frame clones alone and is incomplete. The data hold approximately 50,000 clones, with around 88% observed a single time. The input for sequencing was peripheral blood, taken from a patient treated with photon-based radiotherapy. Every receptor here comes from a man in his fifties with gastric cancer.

This CDR3 reads CASSPYNRQGGSGGYTF. CDR3 DNA: TGTGCCAGCAGCCCTTACAATCGACAGGGAGGGTCGGGTGGCTACACCTTC. This chain uses TRBV4-2 with TRBJ1-2; TRBD1 matches 7 bases. The CDR3 runs to 17 residues. Germline CDR1 LGHNA, CDR2 YNFKEQ. The junction had 18 bases not matched to a gene; V was cut back by 4 bases and J by 7 bases.

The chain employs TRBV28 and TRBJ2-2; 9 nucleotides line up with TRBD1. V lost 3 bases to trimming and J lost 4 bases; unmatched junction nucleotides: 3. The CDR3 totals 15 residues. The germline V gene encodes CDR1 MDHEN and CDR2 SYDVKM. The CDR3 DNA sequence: TGTGCCAGCAGTTTGGACAGGGGTGGCACCGGGGAGCTGTTTTTT. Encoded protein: CASSLDRGGTGELFF.